Detailed here is one T cell receptor beta chain. No antigen is known for it. V was shortened by 1 base and J by 2 bases, with 14 bases between the two germline ends. The germline V gene encodes CDR1 LNHNV and CDR2 YYDKDF (reference sequence). This CDR3 spans 16 amino acids. The data were obtained in a study of post-analysis software for immune sequencing data. Built from TCR beta cDNA, the libraries had unique molecular identifiers in them. Out of roughly 0.95 to 10 million T cells, a few hundred thousand cDNA molecules were generated. TCRdb reprocessed the PCR reads with MiXCR, giving one entry per CDR3 protein. The data contain hundreds of thousands of distinct CDR3 sequences, approximately 60% of them singletons. Study-wide points: F-measure co-clustering was strong for batch-matched samples. Included in a set of roughly five TRBV segments more frequent in patients than controls were TRBV5-6, TRBV5-1 and TRBV20-1. Multiple sclerosis patients showed significantly lower normalized Chao1 diversity than controls did.

Source material: blood. The chain employs TRBV15 and TRBJ2-5, with D maybe TRBD2 (5 bases). The sequence derives from a girl aged 2 to 10 with multiple sclerosis. CDR3 nucleotides: TGTGCCACCAGCAGAGGGGAGACAAAGTTTCAAGAGACCCAGTACTTC. It codes for CATSRGETKFQETQYF.